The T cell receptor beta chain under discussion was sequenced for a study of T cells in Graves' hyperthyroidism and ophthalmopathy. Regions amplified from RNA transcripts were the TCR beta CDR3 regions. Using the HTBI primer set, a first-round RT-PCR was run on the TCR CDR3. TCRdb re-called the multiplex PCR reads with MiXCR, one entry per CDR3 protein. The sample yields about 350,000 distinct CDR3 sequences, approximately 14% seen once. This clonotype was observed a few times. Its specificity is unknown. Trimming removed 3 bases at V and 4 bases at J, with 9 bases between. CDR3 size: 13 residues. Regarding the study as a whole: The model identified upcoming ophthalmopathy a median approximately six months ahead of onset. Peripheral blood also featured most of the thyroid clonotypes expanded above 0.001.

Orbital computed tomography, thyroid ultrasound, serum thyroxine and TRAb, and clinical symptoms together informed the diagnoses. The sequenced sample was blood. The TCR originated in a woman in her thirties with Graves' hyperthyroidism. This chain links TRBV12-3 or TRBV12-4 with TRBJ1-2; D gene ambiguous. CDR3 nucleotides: TGTGCCAGCAGTTTTATGTTAATCTATGGCTACACCTTC. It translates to CASSFMLIYGYTF.